One and the same sample provided the 23 T cell receptor beta chains below, sequenced in a study of graft-versus-host responses after intestinal transplantation. Produced via immunoSEQ multiplex PCR; TCRdb's table is partial and in-frame only. The data contain around 25,000 clones, approximately 94% of them singletons. The sample here was PBMCs, taken 156 days after intestinal transplant. These receptors were obtained from a human patient who received an intestinal transplant, so some T cells may come from the graft donor.

The chain is built from TRBV27 and TRBJ2-2; a possible D gene is TRBD2 (6 bases). CDR1 is MNHEY, CDR2 SMNVEV, per germline (reference sequence). This CDR3 is 15 amino acids long. Trimming cost V 7 bases and J 3 bases, with 15 bases left between them. The CDR3 region has the DNA TGTGCCAGCACCAACACCGGGACTCACACCGGGGAGCTGTTTTTT. Protein: CASTNTGTHTGELFF.

This clone has only one observation. The J gene is TRBJ2-7, the V gene TRBV4-1, with D perhaps matching TRBD1 (8 bases). V lost 4 bases, J lost 1 base, and 14 bases lay in between. This CDR3 region has 15 residues. Germline V gives CDR1 MGHRA, CDR2 YSYEKL. The CDR3 here is CASSPDRGGSYEQYF. The CDR3, as DNA: TGCGCCAGCAGCCCAGACAGGGGAGGGTCCTACGAGCAGTACTTC.

This chain links TRBV7-8 with TRBJ2-2; D not certain. V was pared by 7 bases and J by 5 bases, with 11 bases between. CDR1 is SGHVS, CDR2 FQNEAQ, per germline. The CDR3 contains 13 residues. CDR3 DNA sequence: TGTGCCAGCACCACCAGGCTAACCGGGGAGCTGTTTTTT. Amino acid sequence: CASTTRLTGELFF.

The chain couples TRBV7-9 to TRBJ1-1; no firm D call. CDR3 length equals 14 residues. CDR1 is SEHNR and CDR2 is FQNEAQ in the germline V gene (reference sequence). Trimming pared 5 bases from V and 0 bases from J, leaving 10 bases between. The CDR3 nucleotides read TGTGCCAGCAGCCGGGGAGGGATGAACACTGAAGCTTTCTTT. It codes for CASSRGGMNTEAFF.

V and J are TRBV5-8 and TRBJ2-5; tentative D call: TRBD2 (5 bases). Germline V gene data show CDR1 as SGHTS and CDR2 as YDEGEE. Trimming pared 0 bases from V and 2 bases from J, leaving 17 bases between. This CDR3 region has 17 residues. The CDR3 is CASSLGRFLGSQETQYF. CDR3 DNA sequence: TGTGCCAGCAGCTTGGGGAGGTTCTTAGGGTCTCAAGAGACCCAGTACTTC.

The chain has TRBV12-5 and TRBJ1-3; tentatively, D is TRBD1 (5 bases). The CDR3 contains 13 residues. Germline V gene data show CDR1 as LGHNT and CDR2 as FRNRAP. V was pared by 0 bases and J by 9 bases, with 9 bases between. CDR3 amino acids: CASGLVWGGTIYF. For the CDR3, the DNA is TGTGCTAGTGGTTTGGTATGGGGGGGCACCATATATTTT.

CDR3: CASSLRQGRSSYEQYF. DNA for the CDR3: TGTGCCAGCAGCTTACGTCAGGGGAGGTCTTCCTACGAGCAGTACTTC. V is TRBV7-9 and J is TRBJ2-7; the D call may be TRBD1 or TRBD2 (6 bases each). Deletions cut 2 bases from V and 1 base from J, with 15 bases between. CDR1 and CDR2 from the germline V gene are SEHNR and FQNEAQ (reference sequence). The CDR3 contains 16 residues.

The chain employs TRBV28 and TRBJ1-4; tentatively, D is TRBD1 (6 bases). Deletions cut 4 bases from V and 8 bases from J, with 11 bases between. The CDR3 consists of 13 residues. The germline V gene has CDR1 MDHEN and CDR2 SYDVKM. In DNA, the CDR3 is TGTGCCAGCAGTTCGCACAGGGACGAAAAACTGTTTTTT. Protein sequence: CASSSHRDEKLFF.

The rearrangement links TRBV11-1 to TRBJ2-7; 8 bases align to TRBD2. The CDR3 is made up of 13 amino acids. CDR1 and CDR2 from the germline V gene are SGHAT and FQDESV (reference sequence). CDR3 sequence reads: CTWRRGVSYEQYF. The DNA of the CDR3 is TGTACCTGGAGGCGGGGGGTCTCCTACGAGCAGTACTTC.

The chain joins TRBV30 to TRBJ2-3; D is perhaps TRBD2 (7 bases). This CDR3 has 14 amino acids. Germline CDR1 is GTSNPN and CDR2 is SVGIG (reference sequence). The germline V and J ends were trimmed by 4 bases and 8 bases, with 19 bases remaining between them. The CDR3 DNA follows: TGTGCCTGGACACGGGGGCCTCCGGGGGGTACGCAGTATTTT. Its protein is CAWTRGPPGGTQYF.

The genes are TRBV18 and TRBJ1-5; 8 bases agree with TRBD1. V shed 6 bases, J shed 3 bases, and the junction held 7 bases outside the gene matches. Germline CDR1 KGHSH, CDR2 LQKENI. The CDR3 runs to 15 residues. CDR3 in amino acids: CASSYKQGVNQPQHF. In nucleotides, the CDR3 is TGTGCCAGCTCTTACAAACAGGGGGTCAATCAGCCCCAGCATTTT. Filled out from reference TRBV18 and TRBJ1-5, the complete variable domain reads NAGVMQNPRHLVRRRGQEARLRCSPMKGHSHVYWYRQLPEEGLKFMVYLQKENIIDESGMPKERFSAEFPKEGPSILRIQQVVRGDSAAYFCASSYKQGVNQPQHFGDGTRLSIL.

The genes are TRBV5-6 and TRBJ2-1; the match to TRBD2 covers 8 bases. CDR1 is SGHDT and CDR2 is YYEEEE in the germline V gene. With 4 bases clipped from V and 6 bases from J, the junction kept 3 bases outside the gene matches. The CDR3 spans 13 residues. CDR3 loop: CASSRTSPNEQFF. The CDR3 coding sequence is TGTGCCAGCAGCCGGACTAGCCCCAATGAGCAGTTCTTC.

The CDR3 protein is CASSLAVSGTEAFF. DNA for the CDR3: TGTGCCAGCAGTTTGGCGGTATCGGGGACTGAAGCTTTCTTT. The chain is built from TRBV27 and TRBJ1-1; no firm D call. The germline V gene has CDR1 MNHEY and CDR2 SMNVEV (reference sequence). Trimming cost V 3 bases and J 5 bases, with 13 bases left between them. The CDR3 consists of 14 residues.

This clone was observed a single time. V is TRBV5-1 and J is TRBJ2-5; tentatively, D is TRBD2 (6 bases). Trimming took off 2 bases at V and 5 bases at J, with 19 bases between the two ends. From germline, CDR1 is SGHRS and CDR2 YFSETQ. This CDR3 has 16 amino acids. In DNA, the CDR3 is TGCGCCAGCAGCTTAAGTCCTCTCGGCGGGGTGGAGACCCAGTACTTC. It specifies CASSLSPLGGVETQYF.

The chain carries TRBV19 and TRBJ1-2; TRBD1 might be the D (5 bases). This CDR3 comprises 12 residues. Trimming left V 7 bases short and J 6 bases short, with 12 bases between. Germline CDR1 reads LNHDA; CDR2 reads SQIVND (reference sequence). The CDR3 region is CASTVGAHGYTF. CDR3 nucleotides: TGTGCCAGTACCGTTGGGGCACATGGCTACACCTTC.

This clone was detected only a few times. The V call is TRBV9, the J call TRBJ2-1, with 14 bases lining up with TRBD2. V gave up 1 base and J gave up 9 bases; unmatched junction bases: 21. The CDR3 spans 21 residues. Germline values: CDR1 SGDLS, CDR2 YYNGEE. CDR3 residues: CASSVSTVGWTSGRHNGEQFF. In nucleotides, the CDR3 is TGTGCCAGCAGCGTATCTACCGTAGGATGGACTAGCGGGAGGCACAATGGTGAGCAGTTCTTC.

This clone was counted a single time. The chain recombines TRBV4-3 with TRBJ2-1; TRBD2 aligns across 9 bases. Germline trimming cut 6 bases from V and 4 bases from J; bases unmatched to any gene: 7. From germline, CDR1 is LGHNA and CDR2 YSLEER. The CDR3 contains 15 residues. The CDR3 nucleotides are TGCGCCAGCAGACCAGGACTAGCGAGGTACAATGAGCAGTTCTTC. Protein: CASRPGLARYNEQFF.

This rearrangement joins TRBV4-2 to TRBJ2-3; the match to TRBD2 covers 7 bases. The CDR3 is made up of 17 amino acids. Germline CDR1 reads LGHNA; CDR2 reads YNFKEQ. V was pared by 0 bases and J by 2 bases, with 8 bases of the junction left unmatched. CDR3 nucleotides: TGTGCCAGCAGCCAAGAGAAAACTAGCGCCTACACAGATACGCAGTATTTT. Amino acid sequence: CASSQEKTSAYTDTQYF.

V gene TRBV20-1 combines with J gene TRBJ2-3, with no clear D. The germline V gene encodes CDR1 DFQATT and CDR2 SNEGSKA (reference sequence). Trimming left V 3 bases short and J 2 bases short, with 0 bases between. The CDR3 sequence is 10 residues long. CDR3 sequence: CSASTDTQYF. In nucleotides, the CDR3 is TGCAGTGCTAGCACAGATACGCAGTATTTT.

V is TRBV5-6 and J is TRBJ2-3; a possible D gene is TRBD2 (7 bases). The CDR3 extends over 16 amino acids. V gave up 3 bases and J gave up 4 bases, with 18 bases separating them. Germline CDR1 and CDR2: SGHDT and YYEEEE. The CDR3 DNA reads as TGTGCCAGCAGCTCCGTAGAGGGGGGGAGGGCAGATACGCAGTATTTT. Protein: CASSSVEGGRADTQYF.

This chain connects TRBV19 to TRBJ1-1; D possibly corresponds to TRBD1 (5 bases). Germline lookup yields CDR1 LNHDA and CDR2 SQIVND (reference sequence). CDR3 length: 15 residues. V was shortened by 5 bases and J by 1 base, with 14 bases between the two germline ends. CDR3 residues: CASSSQVNPNTEAFF. The CDR3 region has the DNA TGTGCCAGTAGTTCACAGGTTAACCCGAACACTGAAGCTTTCTTT.

V and J are TRBV28 and TRBJ2-5; 12 nucleotides match TRBD2. The CDR3 length is 14 residues. The V segment lost 6 bases and the J segment 3 bases; nucleotides outside the gene matches: 2. CDR1 and CDR2 from the germline V gene are MDHEN and SYDVKM. The CDR3 DNA follows: TGTGCCAGCAGCCGGACTAGCGGGGAAGAGACCCAGTACTTC. Translation gives CASSRTSGEETQYF.

V usage is TRBV18 and J usage is TRBJ2-1; D unclear. V dropped 0 bases and J dropped 11 bases, with 11 bases sitting between them. Germline V gene lookup returns CDR1 KGHSH and CDR2 LQKENI. The CDR3 consists of 13 residues. The CDR3 reads CASSPPDRNKQFF. DNA for the CDR3: TGTGCCAGCTCACCACCGGACCGGAATAAGCAGTTCTTC.